This T cell receptor (beta chain) was captured by sequencing in a study of spatial heterogeneity in lung cancer. Whole-study context: Alpha-chain sequences were detected in numbers that were consistently lower than beta-chain sequences. For the average unique TCR and UMI combination, more than 9.5 occurrences appeared in raw reads. Study-level results: One measure, the expanded intratumoral alpha and beta TCR count, tracked tumor mutation counts.

This clonotype turned up a few times. No antigen is known for it. This beta chain slipped into a library made for alpha chains as a stray read, so its size is not meaningful. As to time point: sample taken at primary tumor resection. Unsorted whole RNA of tumor, nontumor lung or frozen PBMC was sequenced. The ends were cut back, 3 bases at V and 11 bases at J, with 11 bases in the middle. CDR3 length equals 12 residues. The germline V gene encodes CDR1 WNHNN and CDR2 SYGVQD (reference sequence). Carried by each TCR cDNA molecule was a unique molecular identifier. Using its own MiXCR run on the 5' RACE reads, TCRdb lists one record per CDR3 protein. Of 1,400 or so distinct CDR3 sequences in the sample, about 20% were seen once.

This material consisted of lung tumor tissue, taken at surgery. This TCR was recovered from a male donor with early-stage non-small cell lung cancer. The rearrangement joins TRBV10-1 to TRBJ2-1; D unresolved. The CDR3 loop reads CASSELGGKQFF. The CDR3 DNA reads TGCGCCAGCAGTGAATTAGGCGGTAAGCAGTTCTTC.